These 8 T cell receptor beta chains were all obtained from the same sample, sequenced in a study of T-cell reconstitution after alpha-beta-depleted transplantation in children. Preparation of the TCRbeta library used unique molecular identifiers. In TCRdb, the PCR reads were re-called with MiXCR into one record per CDR3 protein. Counted here are 780,000 or so distinct CDR3 sequences, roughly 15% occurring once; the ten biggest clones make up roughly 5%. The sequencing used PBMCs, mostly from graft donor cells, collected 360 days after TCRalphabeta/CD19-depleted stem cell transplant. These receptors all stem from a male patient younger than 18 who had a stem cell transplant for acute lymphoblastic leukemia, so the T cells may come from the graft donor.

This clonotype was counted between two and nine times. The chain recombines TRBV14 with TRBJ2-7; TRBD1 agrees at 9 bases. Unmatched junction bases numbered 7, after V lost 1 base and J lost 0 bases. Per the germline V gene, CDR1 is SGHDN and CDR2 is FVKESK. This CDR3 region has 17 residues. The DNA for the CDR3 is TGTGCCAGCAGCCAAGGGTCTACAGGGGGCCTCTCCTACGAGCAGTACTTC. Its protein is CASSQGSTGGLSYEQYF.

This clonotype occurred many times. This chain uses TRBV29-1 with TRBJ2-1; 10 bases match TRBD1. Germline lookup yields CDR1 SQVTM and CDR2 ANQGSEA. The CDR3 contains 15 residues. V was pared by 6 bases and J by 6 bases, with 11 bases of the junction left unmatched. Here the CDR3 reads CSVEHGTGESNEQFF. As DNA, the CDR3 is TGCAGCGTGGAACACGGGACAGGGGAGTCCAATGAGCAGTTCTTC.

The chain joins TRBV7-2 to TRBJ2-7; no reliable D call. Germline V gene data show CDR1 as SGHTA and CDR2 as FQGNSA. The V and J ends lost 5 bases and 4 bases respectively, with 12 bases between them. There are 13 residues in the CDR3. The CDR3 loop reads CASSRSLSYEQYF. The DNA for the CDR3 is TGTGCCAGCAGCCGGTCCTTGAGTTACGAGCAGTACTTC.

CDR3 loop: CASSLGTVPYEQYF. In DNA, the CDR3 is TGCGCCAGCAGCTTAGGGACAGTACCCTACGAGCAGTACTTC. V and J are TRBV5-1 and TRBJ2-7, with TRBD1 matching 7 bases. Trimming at V came to 2 bases and at J to 2 bases, leaving 4 bases not matched to a gene. Per the germline V gene, CDR1 is SGHRS and CDR2 is YFSETQ. The CDR3 length is 14 residues.

The chain has TRBV27 and TRBJ2-2; D is unresolved. Trimming shortened V by 6 bases and J by 1 base, and 9 bases separated the two germline ends. The germline gives CDR1 MNHEY, CDR2 SMNVEV (reference sequence). The CDR3 covers 14 residues. CDR3 DNA: TGTGCCAGCAGGAGCATCGAGAACACCGGGGAGCTGTTTTTT. Protein product: CASRSIENTGELFF.

This clonotype was detected only a few times. The rearrangement links TRBV10-3 to TRBJ2-7; possibly TRBD2 for D (5 bases). The germline gives CDR1 ENHRY, CDR2 SYGVKD. The ends were cut back, 8 bases at V and 3 bases at J, with 20 bases in the middle. The CDR3 loop spans 15 amino acids. The CDR3 protein is CAISPPTRRVYEQYF. CDR3 DNA: TGTGCCATCTCCCCCCCCACGAGGCGGGTCTACGAGCAGTACTTC.

This clonotype was counted ten times or more. The gene calls are TRBV24-1 and TRBJ1-5; the D is unclear. Germline CDR1 and CDR2: KGHDR and SFDVKD. The ends were cut back, 3 bases at V and 0 bases at J, with 5 bases in the middle. This CDR3 spans 14 amino acids. The CDR3 sequence: CATSDRYSNQPQHF. The DNA of the CDR3 is TGTGCCACCAGTGATCGATATAGCAATCAGCCCCAGCATTTT.

The table lists this clonotype with a few counts. This sequence joins TRBV19 and TRBJ2-1, with D possibly TRBD2 on 6 matching bases. Trimming removed 10 bases at V and 4 bases at J, with 20 bases between. The CDR3 contains 15 residues. Germline V gene lookup returns CDR1 LNHDA and CDR2 SQIVND (reference sequence). CDR3 in DNA: TGTGCCACACGCCCTGGGACTGCCCCTTACAATGAGCAGTTCTTC. Its translation: CATRPGTAPYNEQFF.